Reported below is one T cell receptor beta chain. The source of the sample is a study of T cell changes during pregnancy in multiple sclerosis. Profiled with immunoSEQ multiplex PCR; TCRdb holds only in-frame clones, not every one. The sample lists over 75,000 clones; around 92% were seen once. V lost 5 bases and J lost 8, with 16 bases in between. The CDR3 totals 14 residues. Looked up from germline, CDR1 is SGHNT and CDR2 is YENEEA. V usage is TRBV11-3 and J usage is TRBJ2-1; D may be TRBD1 (6 bases). This receptor was identified in a female donor with multiple sclerosis, enrolled in a pregnancy study. The specimen comprised peripheral blood, sampled in the first trimester of pregnancy. The CDR3 DNA sequence: TGTGCCAGCAGCCCCGCACAGGGCAGCCATGAGCAGTTCTTC. Amino acids: CASSPAQGSHEQFF.